These 23 T cell receptor beta chains came from one sample sequenced in a study of Tregs in tolerant kidney transplant recipients. TCRdb's copy holds only in-frame clones and misses some; the assay was immunoSEQ multiplex PCR. This sample has approximately 75,000 clones; around 93% occur once, and the top ten carry approximately 0.37%. The sample consisted of Tregs from blood, taken before the transplant. These receptors were taken from a human donor who received a combined kidney and bone marrow transplant.

J is TRBJ2-7 and V is TRBV20-1; possible D gene TRBD1, 5 bases. Germline CDR1 is DFQATT and CDR2 is SNEGSKA (reference sequence). V was shortened by 6 bases and J by 3 bases, with 9 bases between the two germline ends. The CDR3 is made up of 11 amino acids. CDR3 nucleotide sequence: TGCAGTGCGCTTGACAGCTACGAGCAGTACTTC. Translation gives CSALDSYEQYF.

This clone was recorded a few times. V usage is TRBV27 and J usage is TRBJ2-3, with D unclear. The CDR3 is 14 residues long. Germline CDR1 and CDR2: MNHEY and SMNVEV (reference sequence). The germline V and J ends were trimmed by 5 bases and 6 bases, with 15 bases remaining between them. The chain's CDR3 is CASSPTPTRDTQYF. The CDR3 bases are TGTGCCAGCAGTCCAACTCCCACGCGGGATACGCAGTATTTT.

V is TRBV5-1 and J is TRBJ2-5; no reliable D call. Trimming took off 4 bases at V and 0 bases at J, with 19 bases between the two ends. The CDR3 has 17 residues. Germline CDR1 reads SGHRS; CDR2 reads YFSETQ. CDR3 coding DNA: TGCGCCAGCAGCACGGGTTCCTTGCAGGCGTACCAAGAGACCCAGTACTTC. Translating gives CASSTGSLQAYQETQYF.

J is TRBJ2-1 and V is TRBV5-1, with TRBD2 matching over 9 bases. J gave up 9 bases and V 4 bases, and 5 bases lay outside the gene matches. Germline CDR1 reads SGHRS; CDR2 reads YFSETQ. The CDR3 spans 13 residues. The CDR3: CASSPGTSSEQFF. CDR3 coding DNA: TGCGCCAGCAGCCCCGGGACTAGCAGTGAGCAGTTCTTC.

The CDR3 sequence: CASSLWKETQYF. In DNA, the CDR3 is TGTGCCAGCAGTTTATGGAAAGAGACCCAGTACTTC. This chain connects TRBV28 to TRBJ2-5; no clear D gene. V was shortened by 0 bases and J by 3 bases, with 2 bases between the two germline ends. The CDR3 contains 12 residues. Germline V gene lookup returns CDR1 MDHEN and CDR2 SYDVKM. Drawing the rest from reference TRBV28 and TRBJ2-5, the complete variable domain is DVKVTQSSRYLVKRTGEKVFLECVQDMDHENMFWYRQDPGLGLRLIYFSYDVKMKEKGDIPEGYSVSREKKERFSLILESASTNQTSMYLCASSLWKETQYFGPGTRLLVL.

The rearrangement joins TRBV14 to TRBJ2-7; 10 bases are a match to TRBD2. Trimming at V came to 1 base and at J to 5 bases, leaving 5 bases not matched to a gene. CDR1 is SGHDN, CDR2 FVKESK, per germline. The CDR3 is 15 residues long. CDR3 DNA: TGTGCCAGCAGCCAAGTAGCGGGAGGTTTCAACGAGCAGTACTTC. This gives the protein CASSQVAGGFNEQYF. Based on the CDR3 plus reference TRBV14 and TRBJ2-7, the full variable domain is EAGVTQFPSHSVIEKGQTVTLRCDPISGHDNLYWYRRVMGKEIKFLLHFVKESKQDESGMPNNRFLAERTGGTYSTLKVQPAELEDSGVYFCASSQVAGGFNEQYFGPGTRLTVT.

V usage is TRBV7-2 and J usage is TRBJ2-3; D possibly matches TRBD1 or TRBD2 (5 bases each). The length of the CDR3 is 17 residues. The V end lost 5 bases, the J end lost 7 bases, and 25 bases lay between the germline ends. CDR1 SGHTA and CDR2 FQGNSA come from the germline V gene. The CDR3, as DNA: TGTGCCAGCAGCACAACCGGGACGGTGGTCCTGGGGAATACGCAGTATTTT. It is translated as CASSTTGTVVLGNTQYF.

V usage is TRBV5-4 and J usage is TRBJ2-3; D unresolved. CDR3 length: 14 residues. Trimming shortened V by 2 bases and J by 2 bases, and 9 bases separated the two germline ends. The germline V gene encodes CDR1 SGHNT and CDR2 YYREEE (reference sequence). CDR3 region: CASSLRFFTDTQYF. CDR3 DNA: TGTGCCAGCAGCTTACGATTTTTCACAGATACGCAGTATTTT.

The chain recombines TRBV2 with TRBJ1-1; D possibly corresponds to TRBD1 (5 bases). CDR3 length: 11 amino acids. Germline V gene data show CDR1 as SNHLY and CDR2 as FYNNEI. Trimming stripped 2 bases from V and 11 bases from J, with 9 bases between. The CDR3 sequence is CASSEKQVAFF. CDR3 bases: TGTGCCAGCAGTGAAAAACAGGTGGCTTTCTTT.

The chain's CDR3 is CASSLDLRNTIYF. The DNA of the CDR3 is TGTGCCAGCAGCTTAGACCTTAGAAACACCATATATTTT. The J gene is TRBJ1-3, the V gene TRBV11-2; D call uncertain. V shed 0 bases and J shed 5 bases, with 5 bases lying between them. The germline V gene has CDR1 SGHAT and CDR2 FQNNGV. This CDR3 region has 13 residues.

The chain has TRBV5-4 and TRBJ1-1, with no clear D. Trimming took off 2 bases at V and 6 bases at J, with 8 bases between the two ends. The germline gives CDR1 SGHNT, CDR2 YYREEE (reference sequence). The CDR3 is 12 residues long. In nucleotides, the CDR3 is TGTGCCAGCAGCTTAGCAGGCTCTGAAGCTTTCTTT. This gives the protein CASSLAGSEAFF. Full variable domain (outside the CDR3, taken from reference TRBV5-4 and TRBJ1-1): ETGVTQSPTHLIKTRGQQVTLRCSSQSGHNTVSWYQQALGQGPQFIFQYYREEENGRGNFPPRFSGLQFPNYSSELNVNALELDDSALYLCASSLAGSEAFFGQGTRLTVV.

The chain links TRBV15 to TRBJ1-1; tentative D call: TRBD1 (5 bases). Looked up from germline, CDR1 is LNHNV and CDR2 is YYDKDF (reference sequence). The CDR3 contains 13 residues. Trimming left V 0 bases short and J 8 bases short, with 10 bases between. The CDR3 reads CATSRDHQGEAFF. Written as DNA, the CDR3 is TGTGCCACCAGCAGAGACCACCAGGGAGAAGCTTTCTTT.

The count of this clone is one. The J gene is TRBJ1-1, the V gene TRBV27; 7 bases are shared with TRBD1. Unmatched junction bases numbered 22, after V lost 5 bases and J lost 4 bases. From germline, CDR1 is MNHEY and CDR2 SMNVEV (reference sequence). This CDR3 region has 19 residues. The CDR3 loop reads CASSTLRDSYMPGSTEAFF. The CDR3 DNA is TGTGCCAGCAGTACCCTCAGGGACAGCTATATGCCTGGGAGCACTGAAGCTTTCTTT.

The genes are TRBV28 and TRBJ2-6; D possibly corresponds to TRBD2 (6 bases). The CDR3 sequence is 16 residues long. Per the germline V gene, CDR1 is MDHEN and CDR2 is SYDVKM. Trimming left V 5 bases short and J 0 bases short, with 11 bases between. In DNA, the CDR3 is TGTGCCAGCAGTGGAGGGGTCGTCTCTGGGGCCAACGTCCTGACTTTC. Translation: CASSGGVVSGANVLTF.

The gene calls are TRBV7-8 and TRBJ2-1; TRBD1 matches 7 bases. Germline assignment: CDR1 SGHVS and CDR2 FQNEAQ. The CDR3 sequence is 17 residues long. The V gene end was trimmed by 2 bases and the J gene end by 8 bases; junction bases not matched to a gene: 15. In DNA, the CDR3 is TGTGCCAGCAGCTTAAAGGGGCATCCGACAGGGATCGATGAGCAGTTCTTC. Protein: CASSLKGHPTGIDEQFF.

The V gene is TRBV2, the J gene TRBJ1-1; D is possibly TRBD1 (6 bases). The ends were cut back, 4 bases at V and 5 bases at J, with 11 bases in the middle. This CDR3 is built from 13 residues. The germline V gene has CDR1 SNHLY and CDR2 FYNNEI. The CDR3 reads CASSAIGQTEAFF. The CDR3 coding sequence is TGTGCCAGCAGTGCAATAGGACAGACTGAAGCTTTCTTT.

This rearrangement joins TRBV2 to TRBJ2-5; 9 positions match TRBD2. This CDR3 is 17 amino acids long. The germline V gene encodes CDR1 SNHLY and CDR2 FYNNEI. Losses at the gene ends were 8 bases for V and 1 base for J; bases not matched to a gene: 14. CDR3 sequence reads: CASRSPGSGRSQETQYF. CDR3 nucleotide sequence: TGTGCCAGCCGAAGCCCTGGAAGCGGGAGGTCCCAAGAGACCCAGTACTTC.

This clone was observed once. The chain has TRBV5-1 and TRBJ2-5, with 8 bases fitting TRBD2. The CDR3 sequence is 13 residues long. J was trimmed by 4 bases and V by 4 bases; bases with no gene match: 3. Germline V gene lookup returns CDR1 SGHRS and CDR2 YFSETQ. This CDR3 reads CASSPGTRETQYF. The CDR3, as DNA: TGCGCCAGCAGCCCGGGGACTAGAGAGACCCAGTACTTC.

This clone was seen a single time. The gene calls are TRBV7-9 and TRBJ2-7; TRBD2 matches at 7 bases. Trimming took 8 bases from V and 6 from J; bases not matched to a gene: 10. The CDR3 totals 13 residues. CDR1 SEHNR and CDR2 FQNEAQ come from the germline V gene (reference sequence). CDR3 sequence reads: CASGIQPGGEQYF. CDR3 nucleotide sequence: TGTGCCAGCGGAATACAACCGGGGGGCGAGCAGTACTTC.

The rearrangement links TRBV6-5 to TRBJ1-2; D is unresolved. The CDR3 is 13 residues long. The germline gives CDR1 MNHEY, CDR2 SVGAGI. V was pared by 0 bases and J by 13 bases, with 15 bases between. The CDR3 DNA is TGTGCCAGCAGTTACTCGATTGGGAGGATGGGCACCTTC. Encoded protein: CASSYSIGRMGTF.

J is TRBJ2-7 and V is TRBV2; 9 nucleotides align to TRBD1. The CDR3 loop spans 11 amino acids. Germline CDR1 SNHLY, CDR2 FYNNEI. With V trimmed by 6 bases and J by 13 bases, 7 bases remained unmatched. CDR3 sequence (DNA): TGTGCCAGCAGGCAGGCGGGACAGGGTTACTTC. Translating it yields CASRQAGQGYF.

The gene calls are TRBV1 and TRBJ2-5; TRBD1, the D gene given by the table, was not confirmed from the DNA. The J call may be mistaken, given a closer DNA end match to TRBJ2-7. TRBV1 is listed as a pseudogene. This CDR3 spans 17 amino acids. The CDR3 DNA sequence: TGCACCAGCAGCCAACTATACTGGACAGGGCCCCGGAACGAGCAGTACTTC. This codes for CTSSQLYWTGPRNEQYF.

In this sample, this clone turned up once. The CDR3 region is CASSFLERSPLHF. DNA of the CDR3: TGTGCCAGCAGCTTTTTGGAGAGGTCACCCCTCCACTTT. This chain connects TRBV7-2 to TRBJ1-6; D gene uncertain. Germline V CDR1 and CDR2: SGHTA, FQGNSA. The ends were cut back, 3 bases at V and 10 bases at J, with 10 bases in the middle. The CDR3 totals 13 residues.